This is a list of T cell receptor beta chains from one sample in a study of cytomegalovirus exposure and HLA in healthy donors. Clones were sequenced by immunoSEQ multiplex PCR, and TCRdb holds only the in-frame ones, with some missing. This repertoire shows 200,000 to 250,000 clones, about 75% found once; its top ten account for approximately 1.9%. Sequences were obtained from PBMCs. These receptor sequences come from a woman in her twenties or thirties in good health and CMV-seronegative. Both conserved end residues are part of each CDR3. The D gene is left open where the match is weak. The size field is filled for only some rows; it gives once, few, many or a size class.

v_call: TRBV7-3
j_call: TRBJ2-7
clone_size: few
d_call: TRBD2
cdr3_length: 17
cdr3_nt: TGTGCCAGCAGCTTAAAGCTAGCGGGGGGCCCCCCCTACGAGCAGTACTTC
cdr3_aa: CASSLKLAGGPPYEQYF

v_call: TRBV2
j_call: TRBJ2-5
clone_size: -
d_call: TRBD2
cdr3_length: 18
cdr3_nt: TGTGCCAGCAGTGGAGGGACTAGCGGGGGGCTTCTAGAAGAGACCCAGTACTTC
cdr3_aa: CASSGGTSGGLLEETQYF

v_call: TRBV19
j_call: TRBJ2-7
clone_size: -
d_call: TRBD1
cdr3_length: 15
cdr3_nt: TGTGCCAGTAGTGACGTGACAGGGCCTTGGGGCGAGCAGTACTTC
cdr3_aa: CASSDVTGPWGEQYF

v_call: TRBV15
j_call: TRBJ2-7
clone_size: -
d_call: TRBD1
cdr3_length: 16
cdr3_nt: TGTGCCACCAGCAGAGATTGGGACAGGGGGGTCTACGAGCAGTACTTC
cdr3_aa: CATSRDWDRGVYEQYF

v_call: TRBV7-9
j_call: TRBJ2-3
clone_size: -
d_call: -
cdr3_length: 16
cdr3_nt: TGTTCCAGCAGCTTAGCAATCGGAGGGGAGGAAGATACGCAGTATTTT
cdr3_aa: CSSSLAIGGEEDTQYF

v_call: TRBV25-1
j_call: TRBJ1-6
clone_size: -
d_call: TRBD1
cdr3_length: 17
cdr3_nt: TGTGCCAGCAGTGAATCGACAGGGCCAATCTATAATTCACCCCTCCACTTT
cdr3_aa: CASSESTGPIYNSPLHF

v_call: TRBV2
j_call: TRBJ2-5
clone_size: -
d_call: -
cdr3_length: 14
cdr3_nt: TGTGCCAGCAGTCTAGCGACCGACTGGGGGACCCAGTACTTC
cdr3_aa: CASSLATDWGTQYF

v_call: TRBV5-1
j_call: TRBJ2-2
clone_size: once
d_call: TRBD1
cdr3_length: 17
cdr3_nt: TGCGCCAGCAGCTATCTTACAGGGGTGAGGAACACCGGGGAGCTGTTTTTT
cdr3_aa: CASSYLTGVRNTGELFF

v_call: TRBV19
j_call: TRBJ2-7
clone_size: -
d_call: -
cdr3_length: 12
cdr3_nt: TGTGCCAGTAGTCGGGGATCGGGAGAGCAGTACTTC
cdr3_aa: CASSRGSGEQYF

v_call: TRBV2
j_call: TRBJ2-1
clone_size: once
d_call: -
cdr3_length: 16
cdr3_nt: TGTGCCAGCAGGACCCCTAGCGAGAGTTCCTACAATGAGCAGTTCTTC
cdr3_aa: CASRTPSESSYNEQFF

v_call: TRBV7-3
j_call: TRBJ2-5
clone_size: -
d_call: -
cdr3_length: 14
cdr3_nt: TGTGCCAGCAGCTTAGTGGGGGCGGGAGAGACCCAGTACTTC
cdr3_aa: CASSLVGAGETQYF

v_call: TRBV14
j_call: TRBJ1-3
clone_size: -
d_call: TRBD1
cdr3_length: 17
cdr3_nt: TGTGCCAGCAGCCAAGTGGTGGACAGGAGCTCTGGAAACACCATATATTTT
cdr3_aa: CASSQVVDRSSGNTIYF

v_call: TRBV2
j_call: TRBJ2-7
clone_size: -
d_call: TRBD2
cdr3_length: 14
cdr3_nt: TGTGCCAGCAGAATCGGGAGGGGGGGTTACGAGCAGTACTTC
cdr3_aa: CASRIGRGGYEQYF

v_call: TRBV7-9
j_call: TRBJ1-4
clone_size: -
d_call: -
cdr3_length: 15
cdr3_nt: TGTGCCAGCAGTTCAGGGGTATGGAGTAGCGAAAAACTGTTTTTT
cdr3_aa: CASSSGVWSSEKLFF

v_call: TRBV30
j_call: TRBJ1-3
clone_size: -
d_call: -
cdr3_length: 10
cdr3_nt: TGTGCCTGGAGTGCGAGGACCATATATTTT
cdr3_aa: CAWSARTIYF

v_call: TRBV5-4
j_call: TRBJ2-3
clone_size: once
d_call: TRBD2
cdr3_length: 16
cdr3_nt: TGTGCCAGCAGCTTGGGGGGGGAGGGTTGGGCAGATACGCAGTATTTT
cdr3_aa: CASSLGGEGWADTQYF

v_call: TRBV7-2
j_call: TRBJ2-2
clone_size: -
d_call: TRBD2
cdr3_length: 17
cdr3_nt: TGTGCCAGCAGTCCCGCGTCTAGCGGGAGTTACACCGGGGAGCTGTTTTTT
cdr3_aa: CASSPASSGSYTGELFF

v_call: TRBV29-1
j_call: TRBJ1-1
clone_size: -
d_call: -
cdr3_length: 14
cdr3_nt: TGCAGCGCCCGGGAGGGCCCGGTGGACACTGAAGCTTTCTTT
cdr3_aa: CSAREGPVDTEAFF

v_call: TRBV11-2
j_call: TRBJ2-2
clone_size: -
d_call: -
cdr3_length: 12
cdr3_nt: TGTGCCCTGGTGCAGGGAACCGGGGAGCTGTTTTTT
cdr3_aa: CALVQGTGELFF

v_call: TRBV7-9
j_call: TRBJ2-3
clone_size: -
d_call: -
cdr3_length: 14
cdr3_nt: TGTGCCAGCAGCCACCCGGGGAACACAGATACGCAGTATTTT
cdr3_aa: CASSHPGNTDTQYF

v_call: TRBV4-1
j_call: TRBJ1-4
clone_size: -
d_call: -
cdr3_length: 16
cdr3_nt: TGCGCCAGCAGCCAGCAAGTCAGCGCAACTAATGAAAAACTGTTTTTT
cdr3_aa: CASSQQVSATNEKLFF

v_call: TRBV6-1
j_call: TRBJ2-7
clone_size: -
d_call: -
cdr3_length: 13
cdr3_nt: TGTGCCAGCAGTGAAGCCTACGCCTACGAGCAGTACTTC
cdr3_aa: CASSEAYAYEQYF

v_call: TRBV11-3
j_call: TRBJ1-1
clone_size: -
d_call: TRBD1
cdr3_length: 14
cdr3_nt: TGTGCCAGCAGCTTAAGGGGGCTGAACACTGAAGCTTTCTTT
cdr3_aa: CASSLRGLNTEAFF

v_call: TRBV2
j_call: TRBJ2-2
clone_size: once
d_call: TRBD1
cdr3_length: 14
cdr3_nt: TGTGCCAGCCTACCTAGGGGGCCCACCCGGGAGCTGTTTTTT
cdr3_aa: CASLPRGPTRELFF

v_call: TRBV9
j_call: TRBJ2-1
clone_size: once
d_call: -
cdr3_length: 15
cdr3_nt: TGTGCCAGCAGCTCCCGGGACTTAAGAAACAATGAGCAGTTCTTC
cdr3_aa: CASSSRDLRNNEQFF

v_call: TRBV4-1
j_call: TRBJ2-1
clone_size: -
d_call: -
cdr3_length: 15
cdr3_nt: TGCGCCAGCAGCCCCCGGACAGGCGGGGGGAATGAGCAGTTCTTC
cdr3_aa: CASSPRTGGGNEQFF

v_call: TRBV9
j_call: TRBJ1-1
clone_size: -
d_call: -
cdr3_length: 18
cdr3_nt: TGTGCCAGCAGCCGGGCATCCGGGGGCGGGGGGATGAACACTGAAGCTTTCTTT
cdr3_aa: CASSRASGGGGMNTEAFF

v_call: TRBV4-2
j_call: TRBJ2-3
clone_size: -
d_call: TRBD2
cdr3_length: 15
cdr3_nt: TGTGCCAGCAGCCAAGCCCTCGGGGCGGGGGGTACGCAGTATTTT
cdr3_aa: CASSQALGAGGTQYF

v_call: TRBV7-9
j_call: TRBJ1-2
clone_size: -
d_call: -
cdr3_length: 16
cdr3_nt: TGTTCCAGCAGTTTATTAATCACAGTGAATAACTATGGCTACACCTTC
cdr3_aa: CSSSLLITVNNYGYTF

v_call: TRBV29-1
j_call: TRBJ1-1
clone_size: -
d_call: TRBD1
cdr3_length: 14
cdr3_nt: TGCAGCGTCCGACAGGGCCCTATGAACACTGAAGCTTTCTTT
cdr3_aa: CSVRQGPMNTEAFF

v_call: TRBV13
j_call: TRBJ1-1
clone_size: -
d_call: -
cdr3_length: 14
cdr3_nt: TGTGCCAGCAGCTTGGTGTTGGCGGGCACTGAAGCTTTCTTT
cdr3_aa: CASSLVLAGTEAFF

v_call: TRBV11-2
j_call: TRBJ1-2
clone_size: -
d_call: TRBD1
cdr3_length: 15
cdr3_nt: TGTGCCAGCAGCCTAGACAGGGCGCCTAACTATGGCTACACCTTC
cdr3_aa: CASSLDRAPNYGYTF

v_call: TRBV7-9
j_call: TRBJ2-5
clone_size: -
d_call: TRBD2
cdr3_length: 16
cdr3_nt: TGTGCCAGCAGCTCTCCGGGGGGGGGATCCCAAGAGACCCAGTACTTC
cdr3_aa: CASSSPGGGSQETQYF

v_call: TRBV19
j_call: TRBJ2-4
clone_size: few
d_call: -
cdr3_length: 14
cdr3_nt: TGTGCCAGCAATCCACACCAGGGGAAAAACATTCAGTACTTC
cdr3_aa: CASNPHQGKNIQYF

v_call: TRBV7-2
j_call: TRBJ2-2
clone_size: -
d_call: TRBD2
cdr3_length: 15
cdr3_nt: TGTGCCAGCAGCTTGGCGGGGGGGAAGACCGGGGAGCTGTTTTTT
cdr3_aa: CASSLAGGKTGELFF

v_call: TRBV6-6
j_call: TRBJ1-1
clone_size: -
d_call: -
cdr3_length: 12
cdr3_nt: TGTGCCAGCAGACAGGGTGGAGCTGAAGCTTTCTTT
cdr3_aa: CASRQGGAEAFF

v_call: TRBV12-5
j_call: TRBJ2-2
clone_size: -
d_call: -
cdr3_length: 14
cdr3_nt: TGTGCTAGTGGTTTCCCCCCGGGGGCCGGGGAGCTGTTTTTT
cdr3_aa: CASGFPPGAGELFF

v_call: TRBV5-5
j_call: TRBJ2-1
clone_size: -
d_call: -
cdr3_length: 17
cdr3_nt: TGTGCCAGCAGCATGGAGATAGGGGCGAACCCCTACAATGAGCAGTTCTTC
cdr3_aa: CASSMEIGANPYNEQFF

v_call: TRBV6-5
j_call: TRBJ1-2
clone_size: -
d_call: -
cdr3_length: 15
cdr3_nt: TGTGCCAGCAGTTACGAGGGTTCCCTTAACTATGGCTACACCTTC
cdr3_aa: CASSYEGSLNYGYTF

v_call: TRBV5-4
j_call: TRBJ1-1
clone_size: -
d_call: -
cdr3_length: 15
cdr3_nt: TGTGCCAGCAGCTTGATTGCGGGGGCAAACACTGAAGCTTTCTTT
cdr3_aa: CASSLIAGANTEAFF

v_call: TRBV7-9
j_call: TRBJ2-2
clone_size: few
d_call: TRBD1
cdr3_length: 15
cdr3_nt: TGTGCCAGCATCGACAGGGGGCCGAACACCGGGGAGCTGTTTTTT
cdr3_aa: CASIDRGPNTGELFF

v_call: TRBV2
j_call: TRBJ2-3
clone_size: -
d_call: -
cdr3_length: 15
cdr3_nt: TGTGCCAGCATCCTGACTAGGTCTAGCACAGATACGCAGTATTTT
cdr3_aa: CASILTRSSTDTQYF

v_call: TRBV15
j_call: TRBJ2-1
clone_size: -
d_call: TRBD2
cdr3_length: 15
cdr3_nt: TGTGCCACCAGCAGAGACGGACTAGCGGGAGGAATCCAGTTCTTC
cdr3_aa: CATSRDGLAGGIQFF

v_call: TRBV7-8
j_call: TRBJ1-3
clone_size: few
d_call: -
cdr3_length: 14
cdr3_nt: TGTGCCAGCAGCCCAGGAGGGAGTGGAAACACCATATATTTT
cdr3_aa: CASSPGGSGNTIYF

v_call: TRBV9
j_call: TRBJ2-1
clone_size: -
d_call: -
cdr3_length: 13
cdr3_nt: TGTGCCAGCAGCGTAGGGGGCGGTATTGAGCAGTTCTTC
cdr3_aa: CASSVGGGIEQFF

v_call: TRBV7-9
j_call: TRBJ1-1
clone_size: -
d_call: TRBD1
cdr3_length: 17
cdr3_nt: TGTGCCAGCCGGCCGCGCAGGGGGCCGTCCCTGCGCACTGAAGCTTTCTTT
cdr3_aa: CASRPRRGPSLRTEAFF

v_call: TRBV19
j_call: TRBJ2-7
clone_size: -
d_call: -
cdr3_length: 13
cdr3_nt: TGTGCCAGTAGTATTCAGGAAACCTACGAGCAGTACTTC
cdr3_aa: CASSIQETYEQYF

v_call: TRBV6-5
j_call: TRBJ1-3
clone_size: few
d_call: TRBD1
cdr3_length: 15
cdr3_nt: TGTGCCAGCAGGGACAGGGGGGTGATAGGAAACACCATATATTTT
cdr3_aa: CASRDRGVIGNTIYF

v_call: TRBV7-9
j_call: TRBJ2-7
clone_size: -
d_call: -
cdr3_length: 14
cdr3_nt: TGTTCCAGCAGCTCTCTAGGGAGCTCCTACGAGCAGTACTTC
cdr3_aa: CSSSSLGSSYEQYF

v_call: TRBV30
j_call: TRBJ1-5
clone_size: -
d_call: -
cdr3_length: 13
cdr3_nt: TGTGACTGGGAAACAGGCCTCAATCAGCCCCAGCATTTT
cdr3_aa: CDWETGLNQPQHF

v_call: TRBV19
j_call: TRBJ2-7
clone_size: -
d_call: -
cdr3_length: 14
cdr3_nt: TGTGCCAGTAGTGCCAGGGACTTGGCCTACGAGCAGTACTTC
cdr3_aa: CASSARDLAYEQYF

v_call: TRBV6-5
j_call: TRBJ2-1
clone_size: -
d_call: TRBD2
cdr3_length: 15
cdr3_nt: TGTGCCAGCAGCCACCTAGCGGGGCTCCCCAATGCGCAGTTCTTC
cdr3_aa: CASSHLAGLPNAQFF

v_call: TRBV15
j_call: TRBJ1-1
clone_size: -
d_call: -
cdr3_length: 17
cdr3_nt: TGTGCCACCAGCAGAGATCCCGGCCCCGGGGTGAACACTGAAGCTTTCTTT
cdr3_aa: CATSRDPGPGVNTEAFF

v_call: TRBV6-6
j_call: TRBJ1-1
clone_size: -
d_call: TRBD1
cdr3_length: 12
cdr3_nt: TGTGCCAGTGGCTCACAGGGGTCTGAAGCTTTCTTT
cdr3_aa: CASGSQGSEAFF

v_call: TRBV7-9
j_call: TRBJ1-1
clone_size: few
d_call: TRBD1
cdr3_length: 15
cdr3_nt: TGTGCCAGCAGCTCCCGGACAGGGAGGAACACTGAAGCTTTCTTT
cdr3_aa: CASSSRTGRNTEAFF